This T cell receptor (beta chain) was identified during a study of T cells in localized non-small cell lung cancer. Study-wide findings and caveats: Appearances in adjacent lung were noted for a median 57 of the top 100 tumor clones. Sequence data derive from only one tumor region, so heterogeneity remains possible.

The method was immunoSEQ multiplex PCR; TCRdb's version includes in-frame clones alone and lacks a portion of them. This sample has approximately 32,000 clones, with roughly four fifths found just once. Of note for this clone: What it binds is not known.

The CDR3 is made up of 15 amino acids. Unmatched junction bases numbered 5, after V lost 4 bases and J lost 2 bases. CDR1 and CDR2 from the germline V gene are MNHNS and SASEGT. The clonotype originates from a male donor at least 60 years old with stage III squamous cell lung carcinoma. The input for sequencing was peripheral blood, taken before any cancer treatment. V and J are TRBV6-1 and TRBJ2-7; 10 nucleotides match TRBD1. This CDR3 reads CASSGRDRGTYEQYF. CDR3 bases: TGTGCCAGCAGTGGGCGGGACAGGGGAACCTACGAGCAGTACTTC.